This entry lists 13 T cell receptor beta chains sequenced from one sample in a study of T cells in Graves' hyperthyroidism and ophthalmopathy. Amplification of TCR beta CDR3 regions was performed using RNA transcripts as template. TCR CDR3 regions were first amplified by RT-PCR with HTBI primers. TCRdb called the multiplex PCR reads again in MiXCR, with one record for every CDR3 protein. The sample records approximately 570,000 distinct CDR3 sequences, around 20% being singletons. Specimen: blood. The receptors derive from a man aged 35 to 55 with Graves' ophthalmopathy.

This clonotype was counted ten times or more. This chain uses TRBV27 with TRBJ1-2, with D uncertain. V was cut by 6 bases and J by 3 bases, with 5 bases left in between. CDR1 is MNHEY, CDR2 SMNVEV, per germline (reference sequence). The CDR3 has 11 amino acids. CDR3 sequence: CASRDHYGYTF. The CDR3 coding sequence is TGTGCCAGCAGAGACCACTATGGCTACACCTTC.

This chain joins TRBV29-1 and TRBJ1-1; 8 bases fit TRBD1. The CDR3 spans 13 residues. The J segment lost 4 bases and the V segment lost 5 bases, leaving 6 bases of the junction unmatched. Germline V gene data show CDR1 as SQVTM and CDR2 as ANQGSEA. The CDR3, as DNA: TGCAGCGTTAAAGCAGGGGGCTCCACTGAAGCTTTCTTT. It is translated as CSVKAGGSTEAFF.

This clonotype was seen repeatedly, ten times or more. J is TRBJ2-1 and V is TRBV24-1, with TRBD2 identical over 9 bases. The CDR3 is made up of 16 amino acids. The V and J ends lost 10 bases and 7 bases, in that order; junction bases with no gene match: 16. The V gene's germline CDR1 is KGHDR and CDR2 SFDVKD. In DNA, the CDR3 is TGTGCCACATCTGATCGGCTAGCGGGAATCAAGAATGAGCAGTTCTTC. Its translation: CATSDRLAGIKNEQFF.

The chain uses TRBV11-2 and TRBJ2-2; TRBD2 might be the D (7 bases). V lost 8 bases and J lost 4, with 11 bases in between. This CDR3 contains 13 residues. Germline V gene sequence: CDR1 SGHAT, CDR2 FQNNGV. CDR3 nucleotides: TGTGCCAGCGGGGGGGCCATCACCGGGGAGCTGTTTTTT. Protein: CASGGAITGELFF.

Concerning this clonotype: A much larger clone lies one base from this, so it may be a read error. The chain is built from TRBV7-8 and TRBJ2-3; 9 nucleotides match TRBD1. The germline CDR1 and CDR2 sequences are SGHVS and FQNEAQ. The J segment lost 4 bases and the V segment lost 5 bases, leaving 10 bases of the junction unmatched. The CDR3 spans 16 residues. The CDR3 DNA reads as TGTGCCAGCAGCGTTCGGGACCGACAGGGGGCAGATACGCAGTATTTT. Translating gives CASSVRDRQGADTQYF. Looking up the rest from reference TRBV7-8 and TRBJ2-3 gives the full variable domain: GAGVSQSPRYKVAKRGQDVALRCDPISGHVSLFWYQQALGQGPEFLTYFQNEAQLDKSGLPSDRFFAERPEGSVSTLKIQRTQQEDSAVYLCASSVRDRQGADTQYFGPGTRLTVL.

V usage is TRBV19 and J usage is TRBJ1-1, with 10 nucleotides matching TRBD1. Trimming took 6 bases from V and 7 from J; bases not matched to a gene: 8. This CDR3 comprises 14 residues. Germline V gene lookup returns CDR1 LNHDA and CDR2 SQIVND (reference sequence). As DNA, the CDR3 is TGTGCCAGTAGGTCGCAGGGACAGGGGATTGAAGCTTTCTTT. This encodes CASRSQGQGIEAFF.

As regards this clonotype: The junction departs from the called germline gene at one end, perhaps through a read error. The CDR3 loop reads CTWSVRARSEKLFF. The CDR3 DNA sequence: TGTACCTGGAGTGTCAGGGCGCGGAGTGAAAAACTGTTTTTT. This rearrangement joins TRBV30 to TRBJ1-4, with D possibly being TRBD1 (5 bases). The CDR3 length is 14 residues. Germline V lookup: CDR1 GTSNPN, CDR2 SVGIG (reference sequence).

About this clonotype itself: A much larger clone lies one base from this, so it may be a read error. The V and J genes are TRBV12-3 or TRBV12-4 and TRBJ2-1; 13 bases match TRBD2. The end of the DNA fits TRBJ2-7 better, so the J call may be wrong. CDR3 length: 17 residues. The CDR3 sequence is CAISGTSGANSYNEQYF. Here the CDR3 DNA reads TGTGCCATCAGCGGGACTAGCGGGGCCAACTCCTACAATGAGCAGTACTTC.

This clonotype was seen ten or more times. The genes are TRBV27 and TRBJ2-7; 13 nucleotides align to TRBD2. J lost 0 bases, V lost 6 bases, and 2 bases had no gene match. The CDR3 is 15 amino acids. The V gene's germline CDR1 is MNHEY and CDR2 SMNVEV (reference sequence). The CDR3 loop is CASRGTSGASYEQYF. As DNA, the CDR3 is TGTGCCAGCAGGGGGACTAGCGGGGCCTCCTACGAGCAGTACTTC.

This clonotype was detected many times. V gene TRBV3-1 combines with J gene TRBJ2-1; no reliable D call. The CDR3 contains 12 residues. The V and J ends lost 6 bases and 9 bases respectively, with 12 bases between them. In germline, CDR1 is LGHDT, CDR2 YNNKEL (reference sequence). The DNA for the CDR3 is TGTGCCAGCAGTCTTGTATCGAGTGAGCAGTTCTTC. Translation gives CASSLVSSEQFF.

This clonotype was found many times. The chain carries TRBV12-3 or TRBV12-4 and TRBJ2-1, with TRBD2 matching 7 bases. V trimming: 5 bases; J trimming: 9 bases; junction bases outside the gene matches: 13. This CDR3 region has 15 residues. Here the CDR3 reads CASSPSIPSGSEQFF. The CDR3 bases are TGTGCCAGCAGTCCGTCAATCCCTAGCGGCAGTGAGCAGTTCTTC.

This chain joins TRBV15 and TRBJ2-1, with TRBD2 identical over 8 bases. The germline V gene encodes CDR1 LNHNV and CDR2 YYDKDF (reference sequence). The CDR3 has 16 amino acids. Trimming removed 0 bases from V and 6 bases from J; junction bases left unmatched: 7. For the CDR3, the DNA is TGTGCCACCAGCAGAGATCAAGGCGGGGGGCTCAATGAGCAGTTCTTC. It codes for CATSRDQGGGLNEQFF.

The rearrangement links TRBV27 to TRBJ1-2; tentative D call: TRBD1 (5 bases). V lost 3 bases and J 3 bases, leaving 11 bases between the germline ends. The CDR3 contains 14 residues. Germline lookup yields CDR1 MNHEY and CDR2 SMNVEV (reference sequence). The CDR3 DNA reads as TGTGCCAGCAGTTTTGGGGGGTCGGACTATGGCTACACCTTC. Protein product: CASSFGGSDYGYTF.